Shown below are 28 T cell receptor beta chains from a single sample sequenced in a study of CD8+CD57+ T cells in acquired aplastic anemia. The sequenced patients had an expansion of CD8+CD57+ cells seen by flow cytometry. TCR beta VDJ and CDR3 were profiled, and genomic DNA was the template. TCRdb re-analysed the reads in MiXCR, keeping a single row per CDR3 protein. Among roughly 250,000 distinct CDR3 sequences listed, approximately 79% were seen once. The sequenced sample consisted of sorted CD4+, CD8+, or CD8+CD57+ T cells (not recorded which) from PBMCs. The receptors here all came from a human donor with aplastic anemia.

This sequence joins TRBV7-2 and TRBJ1-2; no definite D call. V shed 0 bases and J shed 3 bases, with 8 bases lying between them. CDR1 and CDR2 from the germline V gene are SGHTA and FQGNSA. This CDR3 is 14 amino acids long. CDR3: CASSLAASDYGYTF. In DNA form, the CDR3 reads TGTGCCAGCAGCTTAGCTGCCTCCGACTATGGCTACACCTTC.

Worth noting for this clonotype: The final CDR3 position lacks the conserved phenylalanine or tryptophan, pointing to a likely read error. No DNA is shown, since the ends of the CDR3 on it are uncertain; the CDR3 is the one TCRdb lists. The chain carries TRBV7-9 and TRBJ2-4; the listed D gene, TRBD2, was not tested against the DNA. From its first to its last residue, the CDR3 has 12 amino acids. The germline V gene has CDR1 SEHNR and CDR2 FQNEAQ (reference sequence). The CDR3 is CASRGAGSYQAI.

As concerns this clonotype: Because the CDR3 is missing its conserved closing phenylalanine or tryptophan, this is likely a read error. No DNA is shown, since the ends of the CDR3 on it are uncertain; the CDR3 is the one TCRdb lists. The rearrangement joins TRBV7-9 to TRBJ1-6. The germline V gene encodes CDR1 SEHNR and CDR2 FQNEAQ (reference sequence). With termini counted, the CDR3 has 13 amino acids. This CDR3 reads CASSSERSGRRDE.

J is TRBJ2-1 and V is TRBV2; tentatively, D is TRBD1 (6 bases). Germline loops: CDR1 SNHLY, CDR2 FYNNEI. The CDR3 has 15 residues. V lost 6 bases, J lost 10 bases, and 22 bases lay in between. The CDR3, as DNA: TGTGCCAGCAGCGAGGGGAGAGGGGGAAGGAAGGAGCAGTTCTTC. Amino acid sequence: CASSEGRGGRKEQFF.

A note on this clonotype: A junction end diverges from the germline sequence, so it may reflect a read error. The CDR3 coding sequence is TGTGCCAGCAGCGTAGCGGGAGGTCCCAATACGACGTATTATTTT. Translating gives CASSVAGGPNTTYYF. The chain couples TRBV7-8 to TRBJ2-3; 10 bases agree with TRBD2. Germline assignment: CDR1 SGHVS and CDR2 FQNEAQ. The CDR3 has 15 amino acids.

Turning to this clonotype: One end of the junction is discordant with germline, which a read error may explain. The J gene is TRBJ2-5, the V gene TRBV9; D possibly corresponds to TRBD1 (5 bases). The CDR3 is 13 amino acids. CDR1 is SGDLS and CDR2 is YYNGEE in the germline V gene. The CDR3 reads CASSTRIKGAQYF. In DNA form, the CDR3 reads TGCGCCAGCAGCACCCGAATTAAAGGGGCGCAGTACTTC.

The chain combines TRBV7-9 with TRBJ2-7; 7 bases map to TRBD1. V shed 3 bases, J shed 4 bases, and the junction held 18 bases outside the gene matches. The CDR3 runs to 18 residues. In germline, CDR1 is SEHNR, CDR2 FQNEAQ (reference sequence). Here the CDR3 DNA reads TGTGCCAGCAGCTTTCATACAGACGGGACAGCCGATGAGTACGAGCAGTACGTC. The encoded protein is CASSFHTDGTADEYEQYV.

This clonotype has only one observation. The genes are TRBV7-9 and TRBJ1-1; D is unresolved. Germline lookup yields CDR1 SEHNR and CDR2 FQNEAQ (reference sequence). V was pared by 2 bases and J by 14 bases, with 24 bases between. This CDR3 is built from 15 residues. The CDR3 reads CASSLQRSGRSDEFF. DNA for the CDR3: TGTGCCAGCAGCTTACAACGAAGCGGGAGGAGCGATGAGTTCTTT. The full variable domain, in which reference TRBV7-9 and TRBJ1-1 provide the parts outside the CDR3, is DTGVSQNPRHKITKRGQNVTFRCDPISEHNRLYWYRQTLGQGPEFLTYFQNEAQLEKSRLLSDRFSAERPKGSFSTLEIQRTEQGDSAMYLCASSLQRSGRSDEFFGQGTRLTVV.

This clonotype was observed once. Since no conserved phenylalanine or tryptophan closes the CDR3, a read error is the likely cause. The J gene is TRBJ2-3, the V gene TRBV7-9, with unresolved D. Trimming pared 5 bases from V and 10 bases from J, leaving 16 bases between. CDR1 is SEHNR, CDR2 FQNEAQ, per germline (reference sequence). The CDR3 length is 13 residues. CDR3 DNA sequence: TGTGCCAGCAGCGATCAAAGCAGCGAGGCGCAGTATTTG. It yields the protein CASSDQSSEAQYL.

The J gene is TRBJ2-3, the V gene TRBV7-2; D is tentatively TRBD1 or TRBD2 (5 bases each). Germline lookup yields CDR1 SGHTA and CDR2 FQGNSA. This CDR3 region has 15 residues. The V and J ends lost 5 bases and 15 bases respectively, with 27 bases between them. CDR3 protein: CASSAGASGIYAYYF. For the CDR3, the DNA is TGTGCCAGCAGCGCCGGGGCGAGCGGCATCTATGCCTACTATTTT.

This clonotype appeared many times. This chain joins TRBV28 and TRBJ1-5; 7 bases line up with TRBD1. Germline V gene data show CDR1 as MDHEN and CDR2 as SYDVKM. Trimming removed 2 bases from V and 4 bases from J; junction bases left unmatched: 2. The CDR3 is made up of 14 amino acids. CDR3 in amino acids: CASSLGTDNQPQHF. The CDR3 DNA follows: TGTGCCAGCAGTTTAGGGACAGATAATCAGCCCCAGCATTTT.

About this clonotype: Mismatch with germline at one junction end may stem from a read error. The chain recombines TRBV9 with TRBJ2-3, with unresolved D. The CDR3 has 14 amino acids. CDR1 SGDLS and CDR2 YYNGEE come from the germline V gene. The CDR3 DNA reads TGTGCCAGCAGCTTATTAGATAGGGAAGACAACAATGATTTT. Translated, it gives CASSLLDREDNNDF.

To note about this clonotype: At one end, the junction sequence differs from germline, possibly due to a read error. The V and J genes are TRBV9 and TRBJ1-5; TRBD1 matches 7 bases. CDR3 length: 15 amino acids. Germline V gene lookup returns CDR1 SGDLS and CDR2 YYNGEE. Written as DNA, the CDR3 is TGTGCCATCAGCGAGGGGGACCGACAGGGAGGAAACAAGCATTTT. Its protein is CAISEGDRQGGNKHF.

This rearrangement joins TRBV7-8 to TRBJ1-1, with TRBD1 matching over 7 bases. CDR3 length equals 15 residues. V was clipped by 3 bases and J by 11 bases; unmatched bases: 15. Germline assignment: CDR1 SGHVS and CDR2 FQNEAQ. In DNA form, the CDR3 reads TGTGCCAGCAGCTTTCATATGAGAGGGGGCAGTGATGCTTTCTTT. It encodes CASSFHMRGGSDAFF.

This CDR3 reads CASSVTTGGAYEQYF. The CDR3 coding sequence is TGCGCCAGCAGCGTCACGACAGGGGGCGCGTACGAGCAGTACTTC. The rearrangement joins TRBV5-1 to TRBJ2-7; 10 bases fit TRBD1. This CDR3 is 15 amino acids long. Germline CDR1 SGHRS, CDR2 YFSETQ. V gave up 4 bases and J gave up 4 bases; unmatched junction bases: 8.

The chain links TRBV10-3 to TRBJ2-2; TRBD1 is a possible D gene (6 bases). The V gene lost 5 bases and the J gene lost 3 bases, with 13 bases spanning the gap. The CDR3 totals 15 residues. Germline V CDR1 and CDR2: ENHRY, SYGVKD. The CDR3 reads CAISPGHHYTGELFF. The CDR3 DNA follows: TGTGCCATCAGTCCGGGACACCACTACACCGGGGAGCTGTTTTTT.

This clonotype was seen a few times. The chain carries TRBV13 and TRBJ2-3, with 8 positions matching TRBD2. The CDR3 contains 14 residues. The V gene's germline CDR1 is PRHDT and CDR2 FYEKMQ (reference sequence). Germline trimming cut 6 bases from V and 6 bases from J; bases unmatched to any gene: 8. For the CDR3, the DNA is TGTGCCAGCAGGTACGCGGGAGGTCCCGATACGCAGTATTTT. Translating it yields CASRYAGGPDTQYF.

This chain connects TRBV11-2 to TRBJ2-1, with D maybe TRBD1 (5 bases). Trimming took off 6 bases at V and 8 bases at J, with 14 bases between the two ends. Germline assignment: CDR1 SGHAT and CDR2 FQNNGV. The CDR3 loop spans 13 amino acids. CDR3 protein: CASSAGDSHEQFF. The DNA for the CDR3 is TGTGCCAGCAGTGCTGGCGACAGCCATGAGCAGTTCTTC.

This sequence joins TRBV7-4 and TRBJ2-7, with D hard to call. The CDR3 has 14 amino acids. Looked up from germline, CDR1 is SGHVT and CDR2 is SQSDAQ. V gave up 5 bases and J gave up 5 bases, with 16 bases separating them. CDR3 sequence reads: CASSVERGNNEQYF. The CDR3 DNA reads as TGTGCCAGCAGCGTAGAGCGAGGAAATAACGAGCAGTACTTC.

The chain has TRBV15 and TRBJ1-1; tentatively, D is TRBD1 (5 bases). The germline V gene encodes CDR1 LNHNV and CDR2 YYDKDF (reference sequence). This CDR3 is built from 14 residues. Trimming pared 0 bases from V and 4 bases from J, leaving 9 bases between. The chain's CDR3 is CATSREGGFTEAFF. The CDR3 DNA reads as TGTGCCACCAGCAGAGAGGGGGGGTTCACTGAAGCTTTCTTT.

The V and J genes are TRBV7-9 and TRBJ2-7; no reliable D call. The CDR3 sequence is 12 residues long. V was cut by 5 bases and J by 4 bases, with 9 bases left in between. CDR1 is SEHNR and CDR2 is FQNEAQ in the germline V gene (reference sequence). As DNA, the CDR3 is TGTGCCAGCAGCGCCGGAGCTTACGAGCAGTACTTC. It yields the protein CASSAGAYEQYF.

This clonotype has only a few counts. The chain links TRBV19 to TRBJ2-1; possibly TRBD2 for D (5 bases). The CDR3 runs to 15 residues. Germline loops: CDR1 LNHDA, CDR2 SQIVND (reference sequence). Trimming pared 1 base from V and 6 bases from J, leaving 13 bases between. The CDR3 loop is CASSIASRASNEQFF. CDR3 coding DNA: TGTGCCAGTAGTATAGCTAGCAGAGCTTCCAATGAGCAGTTCTTC.

Note on this clonotype: At one boundary the junction diverges from the germline segment, which might be a read error. The chain employs TRBV7-8 and TRBJ2-1; D call uncertain. This CDR3 has 13 residues. Germline V lookup: CDR1 SGHVS, CDR2 FQNEAQ. The CDR3 DNA follows: TGCGCCAGCAGCTTAGTGGGCGGTGTTGAGCAGTTCTTC. Protein sequence: CASSLVGGVEQFF.

The chain has TRBV29-1 and TRBJ2-3; a weak D match, TRBD1 (6 bases). V gave up 6 bases and J gave up 4 bases, with 11 bases separating them. CDR3 length: 12 residues. CDR1 and CDR2 from the germline V gene are SQVTM and ANQGSEA. CDR3 sequence (DNA): TGCAGCGTACAGGGAGCCCCAGATACGCAGTATTTT. It specifies CSVQGAPDTQYF.

On this clonotype itself: The limits of the CDR3 on the DNA are not certain, so only TCRdb's listed CDR3 is given. The chain recombines TRBV9 with TRBJ1-2. The CDR3 length equals 15 residues, ends included. From germline, CDR1 is SGDLS and CDR2 YYNGEE. The CDR3 loop is CASSVRSDTQYFDTF.

The V gene is TRBV7-6, the J gene TRBJ2-3; D is possibly TRBD2 (6 bases). CDR3 size: 14 residues. V gave up 7 bases and J gave up 15 bases, with 26 bases separating them. In germline, CDR1 is SGHVS, CDR2 FNYEAQ. The chain's CDR3 is CASTLARGPYRAYF. The CDR3 bases are TGTGCCAGCACCCTAGCGAGAGGCCCCTATAGGGCCTATTTT.

This sequence joins TRBV20-1 and TRBJ2-1; a weak D match, TRBD2 (6 bases). Trimming took 0 bases from V and 6 from J, leaving 12 bases between them. The length of the CDR3 is 14 residues. From germline, CDR1 is DFQATT and CDR2 SNEGSKA (reference sequence). The CDR3 sequence is CSARDLVGSNEQFF. The CDR3 coding sequence is TGCAGTGCTAGAGATCTGGTCGGGAGCAATGAGCAGTTCTTC.

Regarding this clonotype: Likely a read error: the CDR3 ends without its conserved phenylalanine or tryptophan. Because the CDR3's place on the DNA is in doubt, the DNA is left out and the CDR3 is given as listed by TCRdb. CDR3 protein: CASSSGPDGTAFL. The genes are TRBV7-8 and TRBJ2-1; the table's D call, TRBD1, has no DNA check behind it. Germline V gene sequence: CDR1 SGHVS, CDR2 FQNEAQ. The length of the CDR3 is 13 amino acids, counting both ends.